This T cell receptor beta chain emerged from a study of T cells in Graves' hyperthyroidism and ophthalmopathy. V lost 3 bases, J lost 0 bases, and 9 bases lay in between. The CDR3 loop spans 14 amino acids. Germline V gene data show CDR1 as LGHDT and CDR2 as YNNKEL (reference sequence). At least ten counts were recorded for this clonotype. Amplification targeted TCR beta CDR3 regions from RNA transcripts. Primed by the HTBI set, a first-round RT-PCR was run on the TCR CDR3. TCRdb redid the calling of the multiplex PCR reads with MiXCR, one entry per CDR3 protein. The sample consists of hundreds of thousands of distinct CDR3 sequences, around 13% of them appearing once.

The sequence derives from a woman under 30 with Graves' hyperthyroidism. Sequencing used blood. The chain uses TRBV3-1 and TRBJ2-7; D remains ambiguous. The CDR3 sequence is CASSHGPNSYEQYF. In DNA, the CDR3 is TGTGCCAGCAGCCATGGGCCAAACTCCTACGAGCAGTACTTC.